These 8 T cell receptor beta chains were sequenced from one sample in a study of spatial heterogeneity in lung cancer. Time point here: sample taken at primary tumor resection. Unsorted samples of tumor, nontumor lung or frozen PBMC had their whole RNA sequenced. Each CDR3 protein is one row after TCRdb ran MiXCR on the 5' RACE reads. The sample lists about 48,000 distinct CDR3 sequences, approximately 5.3% occurring once. Sequenced material: PBMCs, taken at surgery. The receptors were gathered from a male donor with early-stage non-small cell lung cancer.

Ten or more counts support this clonotype. This sequence joins TRBV4-1 and TRBJ2-2; D unresolved. The CDR3 extends over 16 amino acids. Germline-derived CDR1 and CDR2 are MGHRA and YSYEKL. V lost 1 base, J lost 5 bases, and 14 bases lay in between. The CDR3 DNA sequence: TGCGCCAGCAGCCAAGGGGATCTAGTTACAACCGGGGAGCTGTTTTTT. It yields the protein CASSQGDLVTTGELFF.

This clonotype occurred many times. J is TRBJ2-7 and V is TRBV28; a weak D match, TRBD2 (7 bases). Trimming cost V 7 bases and J 5 bases, with 15 bases left between them. Germline loops: CDR1 MDHEN, CDR2 SYDVKM. This CDR3 comprises 13 residues. CDR3 sequence reads: CASTNAGDNEQYF. DNA of the CDR3: TGTGCCAGCACCAACGCGGGGGACAACGAGCAGTACTTC. The full variable domain, its missing parts supplied by reference TRBV28 and TRBJ2-7, is DVKVTQSSRYLVKRTGEKVFLECVQDMDHENMFWYRQDPGLGLRLIYFSYDVKMKEKGDIPEGYSVSREKKERFSLILESASTNQTSMYLCASTNAGDNEQYFGPGTRLTVT.

This clonotype came up many times. J is TRBJ1-1 and V is TRBV5-4, with 8 bases that match TRBD1. J lost 1 base, V lost 0 bases, and 8 bases had no gene match. The germline V gene encodes CDR1 SGHNT and CDR2 YYREEE (reference sequence). The CDR3 covers 17 residues. The CDR3: CASSLGQGAPKNTEAFF. The CDR3 coding sequence is TGTGCCAGCAGCTTGGGGCAGGGGGCTCCCAAGAACACTGAAGCTTTCTTT. Looking up the rest from reference TRBV5-4 and TRBJ1-1 gives the full variable domain: ETGVTQSPTHLIKTRGQQVTLRCSSQSGHNTVSWYQQALGQGPQFIFQYYREEENGRGNFPPRFSGLQFPNYSSELNVNALELDDSALYLCASSLGQGAPKNTEAFFGQGTRLTVV.

The sample holds many counts of this clonotype. The gene calls are TRBV6-2 or TRBV6-3 and TRBJ2-7, with 7 nucleotides matching TRBD2. The CDR3 extends over 13 amino acids. CDR1 is MNHEY, CDR2 SVGEGT, per germline. With 6 bases clipped from V and 2 bases from J, the junction kept 4 bases outside the gene matches. CDR3 DNA: TGTGCCAGCAGACTCGGACTAGCCTACGAGCAGTACTTC. This codes for CASRLGLAYEQYF.

There are many counts of this clonotype. This rearrangement joins TRBV10-1 to TRBJ1-2; D possibly corresponds to TRBD1 (5 bases). The CDR3 consists of 13 residues. In germline, CDR1 is WNHNN, CDR2 SYGVQD (reference sequence). Trimming removed 9 bases from V and 9 bases from J, with 20 bases in between. The chain's CDR3 is CARGGRDSDSYTF. Written as DNA, the CDR3 is TGCGCCAGGGGGGGTCGGGATTCTGATAGCTACACCTTC.

This clonotype occurred many times. The J gene is TRBJ1-6, the V gene TRBV6-5; maybe TRBD1 (5 bases). The CDR3 runs to 14 residues. V lost 6 bases and J lost 2, with 8 bases in between. CDR1 is MNHEY and CDR2 is SVGAGI in the germline V gene. The CDR3 spells CASRSTAYNSPLHF. For the CDR3, the DNA is TGTGCCAGCAGATCGACAGCCTATAATTCACCCCTCCACTTT.

This clonotype was observed a few times. This chain connects TRBV30 to TRBJ2-7; the D is unclear. This CDR3 is 11 amino acids long. Trimming pared 3 bases from V and 7 bases from J, leaving 10 bases between. Per germline, CDR1 GTSNPN and CDR2 SVGIG (reference sequence). The chain's CDR3 is CAWSMKGEQYF. The CDR3 DNA follows: TGTGCCTGGAGCATGAAAGGGGAGCAGTACTTC. The full variable domain, in which reference TRBV30 and TRBJ2-7 provide the parts outside the CDR3, is SQTIHQWPATLVQPVGSPLSLECTVEGTSNPNLYWYRQAAGRGLQLLFYSVGIGQISSEVPQNLSASRPQDRQFILSSKKLLLSDSGFYLCAWSMKGEQYFGPGTRLTVT.

This clonotype was counted at least ten times. The chain uses TRBV28 and TRBJ2-7; D perhaps matches TRBD2 (5 bases). Germline CDR1 is MDHEN and CDR2 is SYDVKM. The CDR3 length is 15 residues. V lost 1 base to trimming and J lost 0 bases, with 10 bases between them. The CDR3 nucleotides are TGTGCCAGCAGTTTATTACTAGGCCCCTCCTACGAGCAGTACTTC. Protein sequence: CASSLLLGPSYEQYF.